This passage covers 21 T cell receptor beta chains from one sample sequenced in a study of T cell changes during pregnancy in multiple sclerosis. The repertoire was sequenced with immunoSEQ multiplex PCR; TCRdb's copy has only in-frame clones and lacks some. The table shows about 44,000 clones, with 88% occurring only once. This specimen consisted of CD8+ T cells from peripheral blood mononuclear cells, obtained after pregnancy. The receptor source for this set is a female donor in good health, enrolled as a control in a pregnancy study.

The table lists this clone with a few counts. This chain connects TRBV4-1 to TRBJ2-5; 11 bases are a match to TRBD2. CDR3 length equals 16 residues. Trimming took 3 bases from V and 4 from J; bases not matched to a gene: 7. Germline V lookup: CDR1 MGHRA, CDR2 YSYEKL. The chain's CDR3 is CASSHLAGGGGETQYF. Here the CDR3 DNA reads TGCGCCAGCAGCCACCTAGCGGGGGGAGGGGGAGAGACCCAGTACTTC.

The rearrangement links TRBV27 to TRBJ2-1; 8 positions agree with TRBD2. The CDR3 sequence is 13 residues long. V was clipped by 4 bases and J by 8 bases; unmatched bases: 4. CDR1 MNHEY and CDR2 SMNVEV come from the germline V gene (reference sequence). CDR3 in amino acids: CASSSGGAYEQFF. CDR3 in DNA: TGTGCCAGCAGTTCGGGAGGGGCTTATGAGCAGTTCTTC.

The CDR3 protein is CATSRGTGSKNIQYF. The DNA of the CDR3 is TGTGCCACCAGCAGAGGGACAGGGTCCAAAAACATTCAGTACTTC. The gene calls are TRBV15 and TRBJ2-4; 8 bases fit TRBD1. The CDR3 spans 15 residues. Trimming cost V 1 base and J 2 bases; bases outside gene matches: 1. Per germline, CDR1 LNHNV and CDR2 YYDKDF (reference sequence).

The chain recombines TRBV4-1 with TRBJ1-6; D call uncertain. Looked up from germline, CDR1 is MGHRA and CDR2 is YSYEKL. The CDR3 length is 17 residues. V lost 0 bases and J 3 bases, leaving 12 bases between the germline ends. Here the CDR3 DNA reads TGCGCCAGCAGCCAAGATTTGGGAGGGAACTATAATTCACCCCTCCACTTT. This translates into CASSQDLGGNYNSPLHF.

This clone occurred many times. The V call is TRBV4-3, the J call TRBJ2-3; possibly TRBD1 for D (5 bases). The V end was cut by 2 bases, the J end by 0 bases, with 9 bases between. Germline V lookup: CDR1 LGHNA, CDR2 YSLEER. There are 15 residues in the CDR3. CDR3 region: CASSQRQSSTDTQYF. DNA of the CDR3: TGCGCCAGCAGCCAACGACAGAGTAGCACAGATACGCAGTATTTT.

The chain has TRBV6-5 and TRBJ2-7; D possibly corresponds to TRBD1 (5 bases). Germline lookup yields CDR1 MNHEY and CDR2 SVGAGI. Trimming removed 2 bases from V and 1 base from J, with 9 bases in between. The CDR3 runs to 14 residues. For the CDR3, the DNA is TGTGCCAGCAGTTACGCGCCAGGGTCCTACGAGCAGTACTTC. It yields the protein CASSYAPGSYEQYF.

The rearrangement links TRBV5-6 to TRBJ2-2; 10 bases agree with TRBD1. Germline-derived CDR1 and CDR2 are SGHDT and YYEEEE. The CDR3 is made up of 18 amino acids. With 3 bases clipped from V and 6 bases from J, the junction kept 14 bases outside the gene matches. The CDR3 loop is CASSSEISGTGDPGELFF. The CDR3 DNA is TGTGCCAGCAGCTCTGAAATATCCGGGACAGGGGATCCCGGGGAGCTGTTTTTT.

This clone was detected only once. A much larger clone is a single base away; this may be a read error. Other DNA sequences in the same sample also yield this CDR3. The genes are TRBV9 and TRBJ2-1, with 13 bases lining up with TRBD2. This CDR3 is 15 amino acids long. CDR1 and CDR2 (germline): SGDLS, YYNGEE. The CDR3 here is CASSTSGGAYNEQFF. CDR3 in DNA: TGTGCCAGCAGTACTAGCGGGGGGGCTTACAATGAGCAATTCTTC.

V and J are TRBV4-1 and TRBJ2-7, with D perhaps TRBD2 (7 bases). V was pared by 0 bases and J by 9 bases, with 18 bases between. The CDR3 length is 15 residues. Germline V gene lookup returns CDR1 MGHRA and CDR2 YSYEKL. The CDR3, as DNA: TGCGCCAGCAGCCAAGAAGGGAAGGGAGGGGGTGGGCAGTACTTC. It codes for CASSQEGKGGGGQYF.

This chain joins TRBV4-3 and TRBJ1-2, with a weak D call TRBD1 (6 bases). Germline V lookup: CDR1 LGHNA, CDR2 YSLEER. Trimming took 3 bases from V and 8 from J, leaving 13 bases between them. The CDR3 consists of 13 residues. The CDR3 sequence is CASSQDRGGGYTF. The CDR3 DNA sequence: TGCGCCAGCAGCCAGGATCGTGGGGGCGGCTACACCTTC.

V usage is TRBV4-2 and J usage is TRBJ2-1, with D tentatively TRBD1 (5 bases). The CDR3 loop spans 13 amino acids. Germline V gene lookup returns CDR1 LGHNA and CDR2 YNFKEQ. The V and J ends lost 5 bases and 7 bases respectively, with 12 bases between them. CDR3 bases: TGTGCCAGCAGCGACAGTCCGGCGAATGAGCAGTTCTTC. It specifies CASSDSPANEQFF.

The chain has TRBV5-1 and TRBJ2-3, with TRBD2 identical over 13 bases. The CDR3 extends over 16 amino acids. In germline, CDR1 is SGHRS, CDR2 YFSETQ. J gave up 6 bases and V 2 bases, and 6 bases lay outside the gene matches. The CDR3 protein is CASSLRTSGGVDTQYF. The CDR3 coding sequence is TGCGCCAGCAGCTTAAGGACTAGCGGGGGTGTGGATACGCAGTATTTT. The entire variable domain, with the rest obtained from reference TRBV5-1 and TRBJ2-3, is as follows: KAGVTQTPRYLIKTRGQQVTLSCSPISGHRSVSWYQQTPGQGLQFLFEYFSETQRNKGNFPGRFSGRQFSNSRSEMNVSTLELGDSALYLCASSLRTSGGVDTQYFGPGTRLTVL.

Only one count was recorded for this clone. This chain connects TRBV19 to TRBJ1-2; a possible D gene is TRBD1 (6 bases). V gave up 3 bases and J gave up 1 base, with 18 bases separating them. Germline V gene data show CDR1 as LNHDA and CDR2 as SQIVND (reference sequence). CDR3 length equals 17 residues. CDR3 region: CASSMGGALLDNYGYTF. In DNA, the CDR3 is TGTGCCAGTAGTATGGGGGGGGCCCTACTCGATAACTATGGCTACACCTTC.

The V gene is TRBV4-3, the J gene TRBJ2-6, with D tentatively TRBD1 (5 bases). The CDR3 sequence is 16 residues long. Germline lookup yields CDR1 LGHNA and CDR2 YSLEER. Trimming took 0 bases from V and 0 from J, leaving 6 bases between them. CDR3 region: CASSQEGHSGANVLTF. In DNA form, the CDR3 reads TGCGCCAGCAGCCAAGAGGGGCACTCTGGGGCCAACGTCCTGACTTTC.

V and J are TRBV28 and TRBJ2-7; weak D call: TRBD2 (5 bases). This CDR3 comprises 14 residues. CDR1 and CDR2 from the germline V gene are MDHEN and SYDVKM. V gave up 6 bases and J gave up 0 bases, with 12 bases separating them. CDR3 protein: CASRPGWNSYEQYF. CDR3 nucleotide sequence: TGTGCCAGCAGGCCGGGATGGAACTCCTACGAGCAGTACTTC.

The rearrangement uses TRBV7-9 and TRBJ1-4; D ambiguous. Germline assignment: CDR1 SEHNR and CDR2 FQNEAQ (reference sequence). V was trimmed by 4 bases and J by 7 bases, leaving 10 bases between them. The CDR3 is 13 amino acids. CDR3 amino acids: CASSSNSVEKLFF. In DNA, the CDR3 is TGTGCCAGCAGCTCAAACTCCGTTGAAAAACTGTTTTTT.

This chain joins TRBV7-9 and TRBJ2-7, with D tentatively TRBD2 (5 bases). Between the trimmed V and J ends, which lost 1 base and 9 bases, there was a span of 19 bases. Germline CDR1 SEHNR, CDR2 FQNEAQ (reference sequence). This CDR3 contains 15 residues. CDR3 amino acids: CASSLVPAILSGQYF. The CDR3 nucleotides are TGTGCCAGCAGCTTAGTGCCAGCTATTCTAAGCGGGCAGTACTTC.

By proportion, this clone is medium-sized (0.01 to 0.1%). The chain combines TRBV5-4 with TRBJ1-2; D is ambiguous. V lost 0 bases to trimming and J lost 4 bases, with 7 bases between them. This CDR3 spans 13 amino acids. CDR1 and CDR2 from the germline V gene are SGHNT and YYREEE (reference sequence). The CDR3 nucleotides read TGTGCCAGCAGCTTGGGACGGGGCTATGGCTACACCTTC. It is translated as CASSLGRGYGYTF. Variable domain in full (rest from reference TRBV5-4 and TRBJ1-2): ETGVTQSPTHLIKTRGQQVTLRCSSQSGHNTVSWYQQALGQGPQFIFQYYREEENGRGNFPPRFSGLQFPNYSSELNVNALELDDSALYLCASSLGRGYGYTFGSGTRLTVV.

The chain recombines TRBV19 with TRBJ2-7; D possibly corresponds to TRBD2 (6 bases). The V gene lost 3 bases and the J gene lost 4 bases, with 13 bases spanning the gap. Per the germline V gene, CDR1 is LNHDA and CDR2 is SQIVND (reference sequence). The CDR3 is 14 residues long. CDR3 nucleotide sequence: TGTGCCAGTAGTATCGGAGGGGATCAGTACGAGCAGTACTTC. This codes for CASSIGGDQYEQYF.

V usage is TRBV7-9 and J usage is TRBJ1-4; D is uncertain. The V end was cut by 4 bases, the J end by 8 bases, with 14 bases between. The CDR3 spans 14 residues. The germline V gene has CDR1 SEHNR and CDR2 FQNEAQ (reference sequence). The DNA for the CDR3 is TGTGCCAGCAGCTCTCGACAAGCCCGGGAAAAACTGTTTTTT. It specifies CASSSRQAREKLFF.

The chain links TRBV19 to TRBJ2-6; D remains unclear. Trimming removed 1 base at V and 0 bases at J, with 4 bases between. The germline V gene has CDR1 LNHDA and CDR2 SQIVND (reference sequence). The CDR3 has 15 residues. The CDR3 region has the DNA TGTGCCAGTAGTATAGTTTACTCTGGGGCCAACGTCCTGACTTTC. As protein: CASSIVYSGANVLTF.